The present T cell receptor (beta chain) was sequenced within a study of T-cell memory formation after mild COVID-19. This clonotype was recorded many times. Its antigen remains unidentified. Notes on the study in general: Clones shrinking from day 15 to 85 showed even CD4/CD8 mixes; later expanders tilted CD4+.

TCRdb processed the 5' RACE reads anew with MiXCR; each CDR3 protein has one entry. Counted here are hundreds of thousands of distinct CDR3 sequences, about 16% occurring once; the ten biggest clones make up approximately 20%. From germline, CDR1 is SEHNR and CDR2 FQNEAQ (reference sequence). V was shortened by 6 bases and J by 4 bases, with 10 bases between the two germline ends. The CDR3 is made up of 13 amino acids. This receptor was taken from a man younger than 30 who had mild COVID-19 (a few samples of this study predate the infection). Cell type and time point are not known. V and J are TRBV7-9 and TRBJ2-1, with a weak D call TRBD1 (6 bases). The sequenced material came from PBMCs or a T cell subset sorted from them (not recorded which). The CDR3 bases are TGTGCCAGCAGGATGGACAGTTACAATGAGCAGTTCTTC. Residues: CASRMDSYNEQFF.